Each of the 29 T cell receptor beta chains below was sequenced from the same sample in a study of identical twins. Via MiXCR, TCRdb re-called the 5' RACE reads, giving one row per CDR3 protein. The data show more than 650,000 distinct CDR3 sequences, 5.5% to 6.5% seen once. The sequencing sample was made of naive T cells sorted from blood. All receptors come from a man aged 18 to 29 in good health.

The J gene is TRBJ1-1, the V gene TRBV9, with TRBD1 as a possible D gene (5 bases). Deletions cut 3 bases from V and 0 bases from J, with 18 bases between. CDR3 length equals 17 residues. Germline V gives CDR1 SGDLS, CDR2 YYNGEE. CDR3 residues: CASSDRGLWNMNTEAFF. CDR3 coding DNA: TGTGCCAGCAGCGACCGGGGCCTATGGAACATGAACACTGAAGCTTTCTTT.

The rearrangement links TRBV4-1 to TRBJ2-7, with D perhaps TRBD2 (6 bases). This CDR3 comprises 13 residues. The V gene lost 1 base and the J gene lost 6 bases, with 10 bases spanning the gap. Per germline, CDR1 MGHRA and CDR2 YSYEKL. The CDR3: CASSQVQGGEQYV. The CDR3 DNA reads as TGCGCCAGCAGCCAAGTCCAGGGAGGCGAGCAGTACGTC.

The chain combines TRBV25-1 with TRBJ2-7, with TRBD1 identical over 8 bases. Unmatched junction bases numbered 18, after V lost 4 bases and J lost 7 bases. CDR1 and CDR2 from the germline V gene are MGHDK and SYGVNS. This CDR3 spans 17 amino acids. The CDR3 coding sequence is TGTGCCAGCAGTGGCCCCAGGGACAGGACCACCCTGGGGGAGCAGTACTTC. This translates into CASSGPRDRTTLGEQYF.

This clonotype was seen repeatedly, ten times or more. This chain joins TRBV10-3 and TRBJ1-1; D is possibly TRBD1 (5 bases). V lost 10 bases and J lost 6, with 15 bases in between. There are 12 residues in the CDR3. CDR1 and CDR2 (germline): ENHRY, SYGVKD. This chain's CDR3 is CASGQLGAEAFF. CDR3 coding DNA: TGTGCCAGCGGACAATTAGGCGCTGAAGCTTTCTTT.

In this sample, this clonotype turned up many times. The chain couples TRBV5-1 to TRBJ2-3; TRBD2 matches at 10 bases. The V and J ends lost 3 bases and 6 bases, in that order; junction bases with no gene match: 10. Germline CDR1 and CDR2: SGHRS and YFSETQ. The CDR3 runs to 16 residues. This CDR3 is CASSWTSGAPVDTQYF. The CDR3 nucleotides read TGCGCCAGCAGCTGGACTAGCGGAGCCCCTGTGGATACGCAGTATTTT.

There are many counts of this clonotype. The genes are TRBV6-2 or TRBV6-3 and TRBJ2-7, with D maybe TRBD1 (6 bases). The CDR3 has 14 amino acids. Deletions cut 5 bases from V and 3 bases from J, with 14 bases between. In germline, CDR1 is MNHEY, CDR2 SVGEGT. CDR3 in amino acids: CASSQAQGIYEQYF. CDR3 nucleotide sequence: TGTGCCAGCAGTCAGGCTCAGGGGATCTACGAGCAGTACTTC.

This clonotype was counted at least ten times. The chain employs TRBV4-1 and TRBJ2-7; TRBD2 aligns across 11 bases. Germline CDR1 MGHRA, CDR2 YSYEKL. V shed 4 bases and J 4 bases; nucleotides not matched to a gene: 6. The CDR3 extends over 15 amino acids. The CDR3 bases are TGCGCCAGCAGCCTACTAGCGGGGGAGGTATACGAGCAGTACGTC. This gives the protein CASSLLAGEVYEQYV.

This clonotype was detected many times. The chain carries TRBV7-2 and TRBJ2-7; D possibly matches TRBD1 or TRBD2 (5 bases each). Trimming removed 5 bases at V and 2 bases at J, with 13 bases between. The CDR3 covers 14 residues. Germline V CDR1 and CDR2: SGHTA, FQGNSA. The CDR3 spells CASSTTGTPYEQYF. In DNA form, the CDR3 reads TGTGCCAGCAGCACCACCGGGACCCCCTACGAGCAGTACTTC.

This clonotype was observed a few times. The rearrangement links TRBV4-1 to TRBJ1-5; 7 nucleotides align to TRBD1. This CDR3 has 16 amino acids. Germline CDR1 MGHRA, CDR2 YSYEKL. J was trimmed by 3 bases and V by 4 bases; bases with no gene match: 9. The CDR3: CASSPTPGTDNQPQHF. The CDR3 DNA reads TGCGCCAGCAGCCCCACACCCGGGACAGACAATCAGCCCCAGCATTTT.

About this clonotype itself: This sequence may be a read error, since a much larger clone differs from it by one base. The J gene is TRBJ2-7, the V gene TRBV28, with 9 bases identical to TRBD1. Germline loops: CDR1 MDHEN, CDR2 SYDVKM. The CDR3 runs 15 residues. After removal of 4 bases from V and 5 bases from J, the junction contained 9 bases not matched to a gene. The CDR3 spells CASSSQGADFDEQYF. The CDR3 nucleotides are TGTGCCAGCAGTTCACAGGGGGCGGATTTCGACGAGCAGTACTTC. Filled out from reference TRBV28 and TRBJ2-7, the complete variable domain reads DVKVTQSSRYLVKRTGEKVFLECVQDMDHENMFWYRQDPGLGLRLIYFSYDVKMKEKGDIPEGYSVSREKKERFSLILESASTNQTSMYLCASSSQGADFDEQYFGPGTRLTVT.

This clonotype showed up just a few times. V and J are TRBV7-9 and TRBJ1-4; weak D call: TRBD1 (6 bases). The CDR3 has 15 residues. The ends were cut back, 5 bases at V and 3 bases at J, with 13 bases in the middle. Germline values: CDR1 SEHNR, CDR2 FQNEAQ (reference sequence). The CDR3 nucleotides read TGTGCCAGCAGCACCCACAGGGAAGCTAATGAAAAACTGTTTTTT. This encodes CASSTHREANEKLFF.

There are many counts of this clonotype. The V call is TRBV12-3 or TRBV12-4, the J call TRBJ2-7; D might be TRBD1 (6 bases). The CDR3 is made up of 12 amino acids. The V end lost 8 bases, the J end lost 7 bases, and 15 bases lay between the germline ends. CDR3 residues: CASARDKGEQYV. The CDR3 DNA is TGTGCCAGCGCGAGGGACAAAGGGGAGCAGTACGTC.

This clonotype showed up many times. The rearrangement uses TRBV6-2 or TRBV6-3 and TRBJ2-2; 10 bases align to TRBD2. Looked up from germline, CDR1 is MNHEY and CDR2 is SVGEGT. Trimming took 8 bases from V and 4 from J; bases not matched to a gene: 7. There are 15 residues in the CDR3. The CDR3 nucleotides are TGTGCCAGCCAAGGGAGCGGGAGGGCCACCGGGGAGCTGTTTTTT. It yields the protein CASQGSGRATGELFF.

Only a few counts were recorded for this clonotype. This rearrangement joins TRBV5-1 to TRBJ2-3; TRBD1 matches at 8 bases. Germline V gene sequence: CDR1 SGHRS, CDR2 YFSETQ. Trimming at V came to 0 bases and at J to 2 bases, leaving 5 bases not matched to a gene. CDR3 length: 16 residues. The CDR3 nucleotides are TGCGCCAGCAGCTTGGGACAGGGGATCTACACAGATACGCAGTATTTT. This codes for CASSLGQGIYTDTQYF.

This clonotype was observed at least ten times. The chain employs TRBV5-1 and TRBJ2-5, with 10 bases aligning to TRBD2. CDR1 and CDR2 from the germline V gene are SGHRS and YFSETQ. This CDR3 contains 17 residues. J gave up 3 bases and V 3 bases, and 11 bases lay outside the gene matches. The CDR3 is CASSSLAGGGNKETQYF. CDR3 nucleotide sequence: TGCGCCAGCAGCTCTTTAGCGGGAGGAGGGAACAAAGAGACCCAGTACTTC.

This clonotype was found a few times. V is TRBV2 and J is TRBJ2-2, with TRBD1 matching 7 bases. Germline V CDR1 and CDR2: SNHLY, FYNNEI. The CDR3 length is 15 residues. The J segment lost 2 bases and the V segment lost 7 bases, leaving 7 bases of the junction unmatched. CDR3 protein: CASMNQGVNTGELFF. CDR3 in DNA: TGTGCCAGCATGAACCAGGGGGTAAACACCGGGGAGCTGTTTTTT. Full variable domain (rest looked up from reference TRBV2 and TRBJ2-2): EPEVTQTPSHQVTQMGQEVILRCVPISNHLYFYWYRQILGQKVEFLVSFYNNEISEKSEIFDDQFSVERPDGSNFTLKIRSTKLEDSAMYFCASMNQGVNTGELFFGEGSRLTVL.

This clonotype occurred many times. V gene TRBV7-3 combines with J gene TRBJ2-1; 7 bases match TRBD2. Looked up from germline, CDR1 is SGHTA and CDR2 is FQGTGA. The CDR3 has 14 residues. The junction had 3 bases not matched to a gene; V was cut back by 3 bases and J by 4 bases. CDR3 loop: CASSLGLNYNEQFF. DNA of the CDR3: TGTGCCAGCAGCTTGGGACTAAATTACAATGAGCAGTTCTTC.

This clonotype was found many times. This chain connects TRBV10-3 to TRBJ2-5; maybe TRBD2 (6 bases). The germline CDR1 and CDR2 sequences are ENHRY and SYGVKD. V was pared by 8 bases and J by 3 bases, with 13 bases between. The CDR3 is made up of 13 amino acids. The DNA for the CDR3 is TGTGCCATCCGGGACTCTCTAAAAGAGACCCAGTACTTC. As protein: CAIRDSLKETQYF.

On this clonotype: This probably arose from a read error, given a far larger clone one base away. The conserved closing phenylalanine or tryptophan is absent in this CDR3, likely reflecting a read error. The chain recombines TRBV6-5 with TRBJ1-1, with a weak D call TRBD1 (6 bases). The CDR3 runs 11 residues. Trimming stripped 4 bases from V and 7 bases from J, with 7 bases between. CDR1 and CDR2 from the germline V gene are MNHEY and SVGAGI. The chain's CDR3 is CASSSTGEAFY. CDR3 coding DNA: TGTGCCAGCAGTTCGACAGGTGAAGCTTTCTAT.

V and J are TRBV6-1 and TRBJ2-5; 7 positions agree with TRBD2. Germline V gene sequence: CDR1 MNHNS, CDR2 SASEGT. CDR3 length equals 14 residues. The V and J ends lost 5 bases and 5 bases, in that order; junction bases with no gene match: 8. The CDR3: CASSPGLGRETQYF. The CDR3 bases are TGTGCCAGCAGTCCCGGACTAGGCCGGGAGACCCAGTACTTC.

This clonotype was recorded at least ten times. V is TRBV7-9 and J is TRBJ2-7, with D maybe TRBD2 (7 bases). CDR3 length equals 15 residues. Germline assignment: CDR1 SEHNR and CDR2 FQNEAQ (reference sequence). Deletions cut 5 bases from V and 2 bases from J, with 16 bases between. The CDR3 region has the DNA TGTGCCAGCAGCCAGGGGCTAGCGGACCCCTACGAGCAGTACTTC. Translating gives CASSQGLADPYEQYF.

The sample holds many counts of this clonotype. The rearrangement uses TRBV5-1 and TRBJ2-2, with 9 nucleotides matching TRBD2. Germline values: CDR1 SGHRS, CDR2 YFSETQ. This CDR3 spans 19 amino acids. The V gene end was trimmed by 9 bases and the J gene end by 4 bases; junction bases not matched to a gene: 22. Here the CDR3 reads CATSQRGARVGSFTGELFF. As DNA, the CDR3 is TGCGCCACCTCCCAGCGGGGGGCGCGGGTGGGCAGCTTCACCGGGGAGCTGTTTTTT.

The CDR3 DNA reads as TGCAGTGCCTCATTGACCGAGTGGGGAACCCAGTACTTC. It encodes CSASLTEWGTQYF. The genes are TRBV20-1 and TRBJ2-5; D is ambiguous. Looked up from germline, CDR1 is DFQATT and CDR2 is SNEGSKA (reference sequence). The CDR3 consists of 13 residues. The ends were cut back, 6 bases at V and 8 bases at J, with 19 bases in the middle.

The table lists this clonotype with many counts. This CDR3 reads CASSRVEGLAGGNEQFF. Here the CDR3 DNA reads TGTGCCAGCAGCAGAGTAGAAGGACTAGCGGGCGGGAATGAGCAGTTCTTC. V is TRBV21-1 and J is TRBJ2-1; the table's D call of TRBD2 was not tested on the DNA. TRBV21-1 is given as a pseudogene. This CDR3 contains 17 residues.

This clonotype was seen more than once but under ten times. The genes are TRBV11-3 and TRBJ1-1, with a tentative D call TRBD1 (6 bases). CDR1 is SGHNT, CDR2 YENEEA, per germline. V lost 5 bases, J lost 0 bases, and 13 bases lay in between. CDR3 length equals 15 residues. As DNA, the CDR3 is TGTGCCAGCAGCACTTGGACAGATTTGAACACTGAAGCTTTCTTT. This gives the protein CASSTWTDLNTEAFF.

The genes are TRBV5-1 and TRBJ2-5; TRBD2 agrees at 12 bases. J was trimmed by 4 bases and V by 1 base; bases with no gene match: 8. There are 17 residues in the CDR3. Germline V gene lookup returns CDR1 SGHRS and CDR2 YFSETQ. The CDR3 nucleotides read TGCGCCAGCAGCTTGCCCCAACTAGCGGGAGGTGTAGAGACCCAGTACTTC. Its protein product is CASSLPQLAGGVETQYF.

The J gene is TRBJ1-1, the V gene TRBV30, with a tentative D call TRBD1 (5 bases). Germline-derived CDR1 and CDR2 are GTSNPN and SVGIG (reference sequence). V lost 5 bases and J lost 4, with 14 bases in between. CDR3 size: 13 residues. CDR3 residues: CAWGTGLATEAFF. DNA for the CDR3: TGTGCCTGGGGAACAGGCCTCGCCACTGAAGCTTTCTTT.

The V call is TRBV20-1, the J call TRBJ2-5; either TRBD1 or TRBD2 may fit D (5 bases each). There are 15 residues in the CDR3. CDR1 and CDR2 from the germline V gene are DFQATT and SNEGSKA (reference sequence). The germline V and J ends were trimmed by 6 bases and 3 bases, with 20 bases remaining between them. The DNA for the CDR3 is TGCAGTGCCAGATGGGACGCTGGGGTCGAAGAGACCCAGTACTTC. It is translated as CSARWDAGVEETQYF.

J is TRBJ2-7 and V is TRBV20-1, with 7 positions matching TRBD2. The J segment lost 6 bases and the V segment lost 6 bases, leaving 11 bases of the junction unmatched. Looked up from germline, CDR1 is DFQATT and CDR2 is SNEGSKA (reference sequence). The CDR3 is 13 residues long. The CDR3 DNA follows: TGCAGTGCACAACTAGCGTCGGTGGGCGAGCAGTACGTC. Translated: CSAQLASVGEQYV.